A single sample is the source of the 22 T cell receptor beta chains below, sequenced in a study of long-term antiretroviral therapy in people with HIV. Survey-level resolution applied to immunoSEQ assay v3.0. Produced via immunoSEQ multiplex PCR; TCRdb's table is partial and in-frame only. Of 20,000 to 30,000 clones in the sample, 80% to 90% were seen once. This specimen was unsorted PBMCs, taken 1.2 years after starting antiretroviral therapy. All receptors derive from a man in his forties or fifties with HIV.

This chain uses TRBV5-4 with TRBJ2-1, with TRBD1 matching over 9 bases. The CDR3 contains 15 residues. J gave up 1 base and V 4 bases, and 3 bases lay outside the gene matches. Germline CDR1 is SGHNT and CDR2 is YYREEE (reference sequence). DNA of the CDR3: TGTGCCAGCAGCCCCGGGACAGGGTCCTACAATGAGCAGTTCTTC. Protein product: CASSPGTGSYNEQFF. Looking up the rest from reference TRBV5-4 and TRBJ2-1 gives the full variable domain: ETGVTQSPTHLIKTRGQQVTLRCSSQSGHNTVSWYQQALGQGPQFIFQYYREEENGRGNFPPRFSGLQFPNYSSELNVNALELDDSALYLCASSPGTGSYNEQFFGPGTRLTVL.

The V and J genes are TRBV5-6 and TRBJ1-4; no clear D. The V gene lost 0 bases and the J gene lost 6 bases, with 9 bases spanning the gap. The CDR3 length is 14 residues. CDR1 and CDR2 (germline): SGHDT, YYEEEE. The CDR3 is CASSLGQSHEKLFF. The CDR3 nucleotides read TGTGCCAGCAGCTTGGGGCAGTCCCATGAAAAACTGTTTTTT.

V gene TRBV27 combines with J gene TRBJ2-1, with D perhaps matching TRBD1 (5 bases). Germline CDR1 is MNHEY and CDR2 is SMNVEV (reference sequence). Trimming took 3 bases from V and 8 from J, leaving 11 bases between them. CDR3 length: 13 amino acids. The CDR3 DNA follows: TGTGCCAGCAGTTTCCACAGGTTCCATGAGCAGTTCTTC. Encoded protein: CASSFHRFHEQFF.

The chain links TRBV4-1 to TRBJ2-3; a weak D match, TRBD2 (5 bases). Germline CDR1 MGHRA, CDR2 YSYEKL. V lost 0 bases, J lost 2 bases, and 15 bases lay in between. The CDR3 has 17 residues. The CDR3 region is CASSQDGVEGSTDTQYF. The CDR3 DNA follows: TGCGCCAGCAGCCAAGATGGGGTAGAGGGCTCCACAGATACGCAGTATTTT.

This clone was seen only a few times. The chain is built from TRBV27 and TRBJ2-7, with D possibly called TRBD1 or TRBD2 (5 bases each). V lost 6 bases and J 3 bases, leaving 15 bases between the germline ends. The germline gives CDR1 MNHEY, CDR2 SMNVEV (reference sequence). CDR3 length equals 14 residues. CDR3 DNA: TGTGCCAGCAGCTTGAGGGGCAAGAGCTACGAGCAGTACTTC. Translating gives CASSLRGKSYEQYF.

The gene calls are TRBV9 and TRBJ1-2; D might be TRBD1 (6 bases). This CDR3 region has 13 residues. Germline CDR1 reads SGDLS; CDR2 reads YYNGEE. Trimming left V 4 bases short and J 4 bases short, with 11 bases between. The CDR3 DNA reads TGTGCCAGCAGCCCTTGGGACACCTATGGCTACACCTTC. Translated: CASSPWDTYGYTF.

This chain connects TRBV7-3 to TRBJ1-2; possibly TRBD1 for D (5 bases). The ends were cut back, 5 bases at V and 6 bases at J, with 16 bases in the middle. This CDR3 contains 14 residues. Germline CDR1 SGHTA, CDR2 FQGTGA. The CDR3 DNA sequence: TGTGCCAGCAGCAGAAGGGACCGGAGGGATGGCTACACCTTC. The encoded protein is CASSRRDRRDGYTF. Based on the CDR3 plus reference TRBV7-3 and TRBJ1-2, the full variable domain is GAGVSQTPSNKVTEKGKYVELRCDPISGHTALYWYRQSLGQGPEFLIYFQGTGAADDSGLPNDRFFAVRPEGSVSTLKIQRTERGDSAVYLCASSRRDRRDGYTFGSGTRLTVV.

The chain recombines TRBV7-2 with TRBJ1-5; no firm D call. Germline loops: CDR1 SGHTA, CDR2 FQGNSA. The ends were cut back, 0 bases at V and 8 bases at J, with 8 bases in the middle. This CDR3 is built from 13 residues. Here the CDR3 DNA reads TGTGCCAGCAGCTTAGCAGGGTGGGAGCCCCAGCATTTT. It is translated as CASSLAGWEPQHF.

This chain uses TRBV7-3 with TRBJ2-5; D ambiguous. Germline CDR1 SGHTA, CDR2 FQGTGA. This CDR3 comprises 14 residues. V was shortened by 5 bases and J by 4 bases, with 14 bases between the two germline ends. CDR3 nucleotide sequence: TGTGCCAGCAGCCTAGACGGTAGTCTAGAGACCCAGTACTTC. This gives the protein CASSLDGSLETQYF.

This clone was seen only a few times. The chain is built from TRBV6-5 and TRBJ1-2; maybe TRBD1 (6 bases). The CDR3 is made up of 11 amino acids. Germline values: CDR1 MNHEY, CDR2 SVGAGI. The V end lost 7 bases, the J end lost 4 bases, and 7 bases lay between the germline ends. CDR3 sequence: CASTTGYGYTF. In nucleotides, the CDR3 is TGTGCCAGCACGACAGGCTATGGCTACACCTTC.

This clone appeared a few times. The CDR3 nucleotides are TGTGCCAGCAGCCAAGGGACCGAGTTTGACAGCCGCACCTATGGCTACACCTTC. Protein: CASSQGTEFDSRTYGYTF. This chain joins TRBV4-2 and TRBJ1-2; D may be TRBD1 (5 bases). Germline lookup yields CDR1 LGHNA and CDR2 YNFKEQ. Trimming pared 1 base from V and 4 bases from J, leaving 22 bases between. The CDR3 loop spans 18 amino acids.

The chain combines TRBV28 with TRBJ1-2; 7 bases align to TRBD1. Per germline, CDR1 MDHEN and CDR2 SYDVKM. The CDR3 extends over 15 amino acids. The junction had 8 bases not matched to a gene; V was cut back by 3 bases and J by 4 bases. For the CDR3, the DNA is TGTGCCAGCAGTTTCACCACAGGGGAGGCCTATGGCTACACCTTC. It encodes CASSFTTGEAYGYTF.

In DNA form, the CDR3 reads TGTGCCAGCAGTTTTAACAGGGCCGAGCAGTTCTTC. This gives the protein CASSFNRAEQFF. The rearrangement joins TRBV28 to TRBJ2-1, with TRBD1 as a possible D gene (6 bases). The V end was cut by 3 bases, the J end by 10 bases, with 10 bases between. Germline values: CDR1 MDHEN, CDR2 SYDVKM. The CDR3 extends over 12 amino acids.

The chain couples TRBV28 to TRBJ2-2; D uncertain. V gave up 5 bases and J gave up 1 base, with 5 bases separating them. Germline CDR1 MDHEN, CDR2 SYDVKM. The CDR3 contains 13 residues. The CDR3 DNA sequence: TGTGCCAGCAGTCCCTTGAACACCGGGGAGCTGTTTTTT. It codes for CASSPLNTGELFF. Complete variable domain (other parts from reference TRBV28 and TRBJ2-2): DVKVTQSSRYLVKRTGEKVFLECVQDMDHENMFWYRQDPGLGLRLIYFSYDVKMKEKGDIPEGYSVSREKKERFSLILESASTNQTSMYLCASSPLNTGELFFGEGSRLTVL.

The chain combines TRBV14 with TRBJ1-2; D may be TRBD1 (6 bases). The CDR3 length is 14 residues. The V gene's germline CDR1 is SGHDN and CDR2 FVKESK. Trimming removed 2 bases at V and 7 bases at J, with 14 bases between. Here the CDR3 reads CASSQSSYRVGYTF. CDR3 nucleotide sequence: TGTGCCAGCAGCCAATCGTCTTACAGGGTTGGCTACACCTTC.

The V call is TRBV5-8, the J call TRBJ2-7; TRBD1 matches 7 bases. The germline V gene encodes CDR1 SGHTS and CDR2 YDEGEE. The junction had 11 bases not matched to a gene; V was cut back by 3 bases and J by 2 bases. The CDR3 is 16 residues long. CDR3 sequence reads: CASSSLKQGYPYEQYF. CDR3 coding DNA: TGTGCCAGCAGCTCCCTAAAACAGGGGTACCCCTACGAGCAGTACTTC.

The chain employs TRBV10-3 and TRBJ1-4; TRBD1 is a possible D gene (5 bases). Looked up from germline, CDR1 is ENHRY and CDR2 is SYGVKD. This CDR3 is 14 amino acids long. V gave up 0 bases and J gave up 5 bases, with 7 bases separating them. The CDR3 region is CAISESGVNEKLFF. The CDR3 DNA reads as TGTGCCATCAGTGAGTCGGGGGTAAATGAAAAACTGTTTTTT.

The V call is TRBV9, the J call TRBJ2-7, with a weak D call TRBD2 (5 bases). Germline V gene sequence: CDR1 SGDLS, CDR2 YYNGEE. Trimming took off 0 bases at V and 7 bases at J, with 23 bases between the two ends. The CDR3 is made up of 17 amino acids. CDR3 DNA: TGTGCCAGCAGCGTAGCTACGGAGGTCCCTCTCCCGAGGGAGCAGTACTTC. This translates into CASSVATEVPLPREQYF.

The gene calls are TRBV15 and TRBJ2-5; D is perhaps TRBD2 (6 bases). The CDR3 consists of 16 residues. The V end lost 1 base, the J end lost 1 base, and 13 bases lay between the germline ends. Germline V gene sequence: CDR1 LNHNV, CDR2 YYDKDF (reference sequence). CDR3 sequence reads: CATSRGLGVVQETQYF. For the CDR3, the DNA is TGTGCCACCAGCAGAGGACTAGGGGTAGTCCAAGAGACCCAGTACTTC.

In DNA, the CDR3 is TGTGCCAGCAGTTTGGGGGGCGCGGCAGATACGCAGTATTTT. It is translated as CASSLGGAADTQYF. The V gene is TRBV25-1, the J gene TRBJ2-3; D tentatively fits TRBD1 or TRBD2 (6 bases each). Trimming left V 5 bases short and J 4 bases short, with 13 bases between. This CDR3 comprises 14 residues. From germline, CDR1 is MGHDK and CDR2 SYGVNS.

The chain couples TRBV28 to TRBJ1-2, with a weak D call TRBD1 (6 bases). The CDR3 spans 13 residues. Between the trimmed V and J ends, which lost 7 bases and 3 bases, there was a span of 12 bases. Germline lookup yields CDR1 MDHEN and CDR2 SYDVKM. CDR3 sequence: CASTQGRYYGYTF. The DNA of the CDR3 is TGTGCCAGCACCCAGGGGCGGTACTATGGCTACACCTTC.

The V and J genes are TRBV5-5 and TRBJ1-5, with D unclear. Trimming took 4 bases from V and 4 from J, leaving 18 bases between them. Germline V gene sequence: CDR1 SGHKS, CDR2 YYEKEE (reference sequence). The CDR3 is made up of 16 amino acids. CDR3 residues: CASSRLEAWDNQPQHF. The CDR3 DNA reads as TGTGCCAGCAGCAGGTTGGAGGCATGGGATAATCAGCCCCAGCATTTT.